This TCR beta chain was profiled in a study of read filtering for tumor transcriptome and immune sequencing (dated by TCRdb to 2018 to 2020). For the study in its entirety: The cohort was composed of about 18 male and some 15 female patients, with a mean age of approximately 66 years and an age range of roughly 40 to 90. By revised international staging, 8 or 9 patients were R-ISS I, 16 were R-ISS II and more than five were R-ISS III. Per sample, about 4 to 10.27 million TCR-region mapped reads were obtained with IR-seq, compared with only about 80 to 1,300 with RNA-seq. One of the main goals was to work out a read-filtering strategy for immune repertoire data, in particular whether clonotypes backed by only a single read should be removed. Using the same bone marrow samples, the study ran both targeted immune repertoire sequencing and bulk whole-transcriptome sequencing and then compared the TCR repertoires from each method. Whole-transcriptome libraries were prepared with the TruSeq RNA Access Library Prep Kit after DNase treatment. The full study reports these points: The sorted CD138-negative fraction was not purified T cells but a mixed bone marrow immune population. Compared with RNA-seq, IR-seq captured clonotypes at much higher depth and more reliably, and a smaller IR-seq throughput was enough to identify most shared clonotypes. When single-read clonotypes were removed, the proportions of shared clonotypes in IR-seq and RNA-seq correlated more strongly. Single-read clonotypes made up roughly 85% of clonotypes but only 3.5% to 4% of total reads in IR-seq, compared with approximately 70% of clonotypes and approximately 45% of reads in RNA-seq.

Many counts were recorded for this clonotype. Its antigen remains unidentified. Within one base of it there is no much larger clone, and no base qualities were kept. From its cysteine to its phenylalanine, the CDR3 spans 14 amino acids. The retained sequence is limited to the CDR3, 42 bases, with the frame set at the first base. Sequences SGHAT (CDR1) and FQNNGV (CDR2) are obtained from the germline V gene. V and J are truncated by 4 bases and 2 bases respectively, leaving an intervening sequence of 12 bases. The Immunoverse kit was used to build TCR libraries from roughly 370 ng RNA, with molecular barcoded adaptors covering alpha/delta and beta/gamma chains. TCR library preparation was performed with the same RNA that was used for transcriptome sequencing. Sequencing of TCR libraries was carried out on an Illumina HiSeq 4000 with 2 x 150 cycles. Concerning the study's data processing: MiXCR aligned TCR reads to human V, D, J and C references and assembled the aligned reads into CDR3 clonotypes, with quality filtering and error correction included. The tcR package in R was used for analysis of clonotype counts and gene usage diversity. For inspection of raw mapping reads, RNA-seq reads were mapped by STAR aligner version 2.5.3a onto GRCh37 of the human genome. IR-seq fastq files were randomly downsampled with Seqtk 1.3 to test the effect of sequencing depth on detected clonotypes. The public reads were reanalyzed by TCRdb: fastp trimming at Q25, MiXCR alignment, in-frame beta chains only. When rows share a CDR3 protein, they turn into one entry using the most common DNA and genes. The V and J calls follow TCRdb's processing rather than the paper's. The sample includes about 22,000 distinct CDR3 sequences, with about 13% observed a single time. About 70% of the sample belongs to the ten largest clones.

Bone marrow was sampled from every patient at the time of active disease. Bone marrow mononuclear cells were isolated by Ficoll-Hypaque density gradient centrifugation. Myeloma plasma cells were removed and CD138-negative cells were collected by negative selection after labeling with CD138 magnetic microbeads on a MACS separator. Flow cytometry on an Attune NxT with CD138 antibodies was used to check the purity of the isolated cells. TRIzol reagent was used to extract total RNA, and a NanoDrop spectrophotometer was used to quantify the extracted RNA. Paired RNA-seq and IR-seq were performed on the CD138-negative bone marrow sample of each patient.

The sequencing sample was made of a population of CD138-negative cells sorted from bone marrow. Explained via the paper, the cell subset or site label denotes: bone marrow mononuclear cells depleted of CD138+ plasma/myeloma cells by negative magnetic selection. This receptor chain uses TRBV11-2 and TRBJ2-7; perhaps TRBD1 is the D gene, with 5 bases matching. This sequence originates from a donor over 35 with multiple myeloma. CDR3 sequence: CASSSPGLPYEQYF. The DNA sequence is TGTGCCAGCAGCTCCCCAGGGCTCCCCTACGAGCAGTACTTC.